The next 2 T cell receptor beta chains were all read from a single sample in a study of blood T cell repertoires in COVID-19. Sequencing was performed with immunoSEQ multiplex PCR; in TCRdb, only in-frame clones are kept and a portion is missing. Of more than 95,000 clones listed, over 80% are singletons. Input material: peripheral blood. Source of these receptors: a man older than 75 with acute or convalescent COVID-19.

V is TRBV5-4 and J is TRBJ1-1; 7 nucleotides line up with TRBD1. Germline-derived CDR1 and CDR2 are SGHNT and YYREEE (reference sequence). The ends lost 5 bases at V and 6 bases at J; junction bases unmatched: 7. The CDR3 spans 13 residues. The CDR3 coding sequence is TGTGCCAGCAGATCGGCACAGGGGCCTGAAGCTTTCTTT. Its protein is CASRSAQGPEAFF. The variable domain in full, with the rest retrieved from reference TRBV5-4 and TRBJ1-1, is ETGVTQSPTHLIKTRGQQVTLRCSSQSGHNTVSWYQQALGQGPQFIFQYYREEENGRGNFPPRFSGLQFPNYSSELNVNALELDDSALYLCASRSAQGPEAFFGQGTRLTVV.

The chain combines TRBV19 with TRBJ2-2, with D perhaps TRBD1 (5 bases). The CDR3 covers 15 residues. V was cut by 2 bases and J by 4 bases, with 11 bases left in between. The germline CDR1 and CDR2 sequences are LNHDA and SQIVND (reference sequence). The chain's CDR3 is CASSIKQAGTGELFF. The CDR3, as DNA: TGTGCCAGTAGTATAAAACAGGCCGGCACCGGGGAGCTGTTTTTT.